These 7 T cell receptor beta chains originate from one sample sequenced in a study of blood T cells in healthy people across ages. Next came a second PCR, run for about 6 to 12 cycles, which used a sample-barcoded 5' primer along with a J-beta primer mix. TCRdb redid the calling of the 5' RACE reads with MiXCR, one entry per CDR3 protein. The sample has hundreds of thousands of distinct CDR3 sequences, about 21% seen once. Sequencing used blood. The receptors were gathered from a man in his 70s in good health.

This clonotype was detected a few times. Written as DNA, the CDR3 is TGCGCCAGCAGCCTCGGGACTAGCGTCAACGAGCAGTACTTC. Translation gives CASSLGTSVNEQYF. The chain has TRBV5-1 and TRBJ2-5, with 10 bases that match TRBD2. The DNA end lines up better with TRBJ2-7; the J call may be wrong. The CDR3 consists of 14 residues. Germline V lookup: CDR1 SGHRS, CDR2 YFSETQ.

This chain joins TRBV7-3 and TRBJ1-1; D not certain. V was shortened by 5 bases and J by 2 bases, with 9 bases between the two germline ends. The CDR3 is 13 amino acids. Germline V CDR1 and CDR2: SGHTA, FQGTGA. The CDR3 loop is CASSRIENTEAFF. The CDR3 nucleotides are TGTGCCAGCAGCCGAATAGAAAACACTGAAGCTTTCTTT. The variable domain in full, with the rest retrieved from reference TRBV7-3 and TRBJ1-1, is GAGVSQTPSNKVTEKGKYVELRCDPISGHTALYWYRQSLGQGPEFLIYFQGTGAADDSGLPNDRFFAVRPEGSVSTLKIQRTERGDSAVYLCASSRIENTEAFFGQGTRLTVV.

This clonotype has at least ten counts. CDR3 amino acids: CASSEAEGLGTEAFF. The CDR3 coding sequence is TGTGCCAGCAGTGAAGCGGAGGGGTTGGGCACTGAAGCTTTCTTT. The V call is TRBV6-1, the J call TRBJ1-1; D may be TRBD1 (5 bases). V lost 0 bases and J 4 bases, leaving 12 bases between the germline ends. Germline lookup yields CDR1 MNHNS and CDR2 SASEGT. The CDR3 consists of 15 residues.

V is TRBV10-3 and J is TRBJ2-7; possible D gene TRBD1, 5 bases. The CDR3 consists of 13 residues. V lost 8 bases and J 1 base, leaving 12 bases between the germline ends. The germline V gene encodes CDR1 ENHRY and CDR2 SYGVKD. CDR3 in amino acids: CAIARQGSYEQYF. DNA of the CDR3: TGTGCCATCGCGCGGCAGGGTTCCTACGAGCAGTACTTC.

V usage is TRBV20-1 and J usage is TRBJ2-5, with 8 bases aligning to TRBD1. Germline values: CDR1 DFQATT, CDR2 SNEGSKA (reference sequence). The CDR3 totals 16 residues. V shed 0 bases, J shed 5 bases, and the junction held 11 bases outside the gene matches. As DNA, the CDR3 is TGCAGTGCTAGAGAAAACCGGGACAGGAGATTGGAGACCCAGTACTTC. Residues: CSARENRDRRLETQYF.

This clonotype was observed a handful of times. V gene TRBV29-1 combines with J gene TRBJ2-1; D unclear. This CDR3 comprises 14 residues. The V gene lost 4 bases and the J gene lost 0 bases, with 10 bases spanning the gap. CDR1 is SQVTM, CDR2 ANQGSEA, per germline. CDR3 region: CSVGSSISYNEQFF. CDR3 in DNA: TGCAGCGTTGGGTCTAGTATCTCCTACAATGAGCAGTTCTTC.

This clonotype occurred a few times. The rearrangement links TRBV28 to TRBJ2-2; 10 positions match TRBD1. Germline values: CDR1 MDHEN, CDR2 SYDVKM. This CDR3 region has 16 residues. V was pared by 4 bases and J by 9 bases, with 11 bases of the junction left unmatched. The CDR3 is CASSSPSGTGARELFF. The CDR3 region has the DNA TGTGCCAGCAGTTCCCCTTCCGGGACAGGGGCCAGGGAGCTGTTTTTT.